This T cell receptor beta chain is drawn from a study of identical twins (TCRdb year 2016). For context, the study as a whole: To test whether fetal clonotypes persist, this study deep-sequenced TCR alpha and beta repertoires from monozygotic twins, from unrelated adults of various ages, and from cord blood. To rule out contamination, replicate twin experiments were performed at different times with different library preparation protocols.

Comment on this clonotype: The antigen it recognizes is unknown. One base away there is no much larger clone; base qualities are not given.

Overall results and qualifications from the work: In monozygotic twins, recombination models systematically underestimated out-of-frame TCR alpha sharing, but the models matched the sharing seen between unrelated individuals. Compared with coincidental sharing between unrelated individuals, out-of-frame TCR alpha sequences shared between twins had an excess of sequences with low generation probability. Because the same donors could not be followed over many years, conclusions were based on cross-sectional statistical analysis. The excess sharing between twins in beta out-of-frame sequences was weaker because fewer shared sequences reduced the signal-to-noise ratio. Invariant T cells such as MAIT and iNKT could partly confound zero-insertion analyses, although diverse VJ usage argued against such confounding for most clonotypes. Abundant cord blood beta clonotypes carried fewer insertions; young adult naive repertoires showed a weaker similar trend, while memory repertoires showed none.

Every donor in the study was a healthy Caucasian. Three pairs of female monozygotic twins, all aged about 18 to 30 years, made up the twin cohort. The RNA used for TCR libraries was isolated from peripheral blood mononuclear cells. Receptors were amplified or captured by 5' RACE. The sample was run on an Illumina HiSeq 2000. A universal primer binding site was introduced by template switching, and a unique molecular identifier was present in the final cDNA, enabling accurate counting of TCR cDNA molecules. First-strand cDNA for TCR alpha and beta chains was synthesized from specific primers in the conserved constant-segment region. Each cDNA library was double barcoded, with a SMART-Mk sample barcode plus Illumina barcodes, to control for contamination. TruSeq adapter sequences along with Illumina sample barcodes were introduced in two successive PCR steps. TCR alpha and beta cDNA libraries were sequenced on the Illumina HiSeq platform with custom primers. The study's own analysis went as follows. MiGEC processed the raw reads to extract unique molecular identifiers, while MiXCR was used to determine the CDR3 positions. Recombination models were inferred per individual with the repgenHMM and IGoR tools using an EM algorithm. The tcR package in R was used for shared clonotype analysis, with sharing normalized by the product of cloneset sizes. To study raw recombination free of thymic and clonal selection effects, out-of-frame nonproductive sequences were analyzed. TCRdb reprocessed the public reads (quality trimming at Q25 with fastp, clone calling with MiXCR) and kept in-frame beta chains. One record per CDR3 amino acid sequence lists the most common genes and DNA. These V and J calls are TCRdb output, not the study's own analysis. This sample holds some 690,000 distinct CDR3 sequences; around 20% were observed only once. Approximately 4.5% of the sample is held by the ten biggest clonotypes.

Spanning cysteine to phenylalanine, the CDR3 consists of 15 amino acids. The retained sequence is limited to the CDR3, 45 bases, with the frame set at the first base. V has 5 bases trimmed and J has 2 bases trimmed; junction bases matching no gene number 4. The germline V gene (reference sequence) supplies CDR1 SEHNR and CDR2 FQNEAQ. These records were also assigned to another study, of T cells expressing NK-cell markers. From that second study: In sorted CD3+CD56+NKG2C+, CD3+CD56+NKG2C- and CD3+CD56-NKG2C+ T-cell subsets from eight or nine donors, TCR beta-chain repertoires were profiled. Seven of the eight sequenced donors were HCMV-seropositive and one was HCMV-seronegative. To restrict sorting to alphabetaTCR-expressing T cells, an anti-gammadeltaTCR antibody was added in several experiments. In 6 or 7 donors, the dominant CD3+CD56+NKG2C+ clonotypes ranked among the top 10 CD8+ clonotypes, making up about 1.0-7.0% of CD8+ T cells. Those dominant clonotypes were again the most abundant among CD3+CD56-NKG2C+ cells in a handful of donors, at 28.3-60.1%. It remained unclear whether the expanded NKG2C-expressing T cell clones were specific for HCMV antigens. The eight sequenced donors were randomly selected healthy volunteers, three men and five women. HCMV serostatus was determined by detecting HCMV-specific IgG in serum with a commercial ELISA kit. For roughly six donors, bulk peripheral blood T-cell repertoires were additionally sequenced from unsorted PBMC. MIGEC was used to demultiplex reads and group the reads by UMI, and MiTCR was used to assemble and quantify clonotypes. Only TCR cDNA sequences supported by at least two reads were kept to exclude erroneous sequences. The tcR package was used for downstream repertoire analysis, and clonotypes were matched between fractions using CDR3 nucleotide sequence together with V segment. Antigen specificity was annotated against VDJdb with VDJmatch, allowing one amino acid substitution in CDR3.

This clonotype originated in a woman in her late teens or twenties in good health. The chain links TRBV7-9 with TRBJ2-5; TRBD1 agrees with 11 junctional bases. Sequenced: PBMCs. Here the CDR3 is given as CASSPRDRGQETQYF. The DNA is as follows: TGTGCCAGCAGCCCTCGGGACAGGGGGCAAGAGACCCAGTACTTC.